Listed here is a single T cell receptor beta chain. Clones were sequenced by immunoSEQ multiplex PCR, and TCRdb holds only the in-frame ones, with some missing. The data hold about 660,000 clones, with more than 75% observed a single time. This entry belongs to a study of shared T cell receptors in the human thymus. This CDR3 has 16 residues. Trimming cost V 5 bases and J 1 base; bases outside gene matches: 8. The germline V gene encodes CDR1 MDHEN and CDR2 SYDVKM. This sample was also put to use in a study of human thymus T cells.

V usage is TRBV28 and J usage is TRBJ1-2; 9 bases line up with TRBD1. This clonotype originated in a boy under two years old with a congenital heart defect. The sequencing input was thymocytes. The CDR3 sequence: CASSPLPGQGNYGYTF. The DNA of the CDR3 is TGTGCCAGCAGTCCCCTACCGGGACAGGGTAACTATGGCTACACCTTC.